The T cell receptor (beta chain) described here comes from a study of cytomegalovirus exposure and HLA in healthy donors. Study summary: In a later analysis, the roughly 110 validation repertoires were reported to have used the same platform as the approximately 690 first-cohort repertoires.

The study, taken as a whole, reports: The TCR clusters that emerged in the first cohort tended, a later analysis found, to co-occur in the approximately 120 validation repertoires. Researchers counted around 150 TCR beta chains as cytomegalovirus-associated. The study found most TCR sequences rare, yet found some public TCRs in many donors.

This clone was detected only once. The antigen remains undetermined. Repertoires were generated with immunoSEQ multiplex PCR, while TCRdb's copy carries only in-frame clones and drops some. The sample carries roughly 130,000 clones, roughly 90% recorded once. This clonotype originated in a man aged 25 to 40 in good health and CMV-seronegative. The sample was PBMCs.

CDR3 DNA sequence: TGTGCCAGCAACGCCGGGGGGGTAGTGTCAGATACGCAGTATTTT. This gives the protein CASNAGGVVSDTQYF. V gene TRBV6-5 combines with J gene TRBJ2-3; 8 bases map to TRBD2. The CDR3 extends over 15 amino acids. CDR1 and CDR2 from the germline V gene are MNHEY and SVGAGI. Trimming removed 7 bases from V and 4 bases from J; junction bases left unmatched: 10.